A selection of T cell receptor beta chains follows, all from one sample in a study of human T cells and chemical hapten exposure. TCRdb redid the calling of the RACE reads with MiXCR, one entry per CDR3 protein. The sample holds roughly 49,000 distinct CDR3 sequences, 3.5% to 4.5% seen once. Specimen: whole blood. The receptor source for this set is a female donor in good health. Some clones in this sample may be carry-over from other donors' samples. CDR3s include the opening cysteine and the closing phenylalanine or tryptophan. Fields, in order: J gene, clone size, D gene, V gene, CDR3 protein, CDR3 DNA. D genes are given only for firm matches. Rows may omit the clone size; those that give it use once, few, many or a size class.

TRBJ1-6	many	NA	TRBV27	CASRVPSSYNSPLHF	TGTGCCAGCAGAGTTCCGAGCTCCTATAATTCACCCCTCCACTTT
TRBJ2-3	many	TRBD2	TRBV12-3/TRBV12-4	CASSLGLAGGSADTQYF	TGTGCCAGCAGTTTAGGACTAGCGGGGGGGTCTGCGGATACGCAGTATTTT
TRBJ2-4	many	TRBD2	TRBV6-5	CASRTFRGGAEAKNIQYF	TGTGCCAGCAGAACCTTCCGCGGGGGGGCCGAGGCCAAAAACATTCAGTACTTC
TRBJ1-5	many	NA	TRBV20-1	CSARRGRLDQPQHF	TGCAGTGCCCGCAGGGGAAGGTTGGATCAGCCCCAGCATTTT
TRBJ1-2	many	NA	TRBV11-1	CASSLAPGTSAYGYTF	TGTGCCAGCAGCTTAGCGCCGGGAACCTCCGCTTATGGCTACACCTTC
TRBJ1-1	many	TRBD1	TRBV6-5	CASSYSEQGRTEAFF	TGTGCCAGCAGTTACTCGGAACAGGGGAGAACTGAAGCTTTCTTT
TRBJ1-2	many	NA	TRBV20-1	CSARDQAGNGYTF	TGCAGTGCTAGAGATCAGGCAGGGAATGGCTACACCTTC
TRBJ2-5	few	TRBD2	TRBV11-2	CASSLGTSGEETQYF	TGTGCCAGCAGCCTAGGGACTAGCGGGGAAGAGACCCAGTACTTC
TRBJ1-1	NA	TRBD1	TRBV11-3	CASSADRDTEAFF	TGTGCCAGCAGCGCTGACAGGGATACTGAAGCTTTCTTT
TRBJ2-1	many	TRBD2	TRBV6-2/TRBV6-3	CASSTSRIAGGQIGYNEQFF	TGTGCCAGCAGCACATCACGAATAGCGGGGGGGCAAATCGGTTACAATGAGCAGTTCTTC
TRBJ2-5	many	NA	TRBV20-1	CSARRMDGQETQYF	TGCAGTGCTAGACGAATGGACGGCCAAGAGACCCAGTACTTC
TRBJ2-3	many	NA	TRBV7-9	CASSLALASTDTQYF	TGTGCCAGCAGCTTAGCTTTAGCTAGCACAGATACGCAGTATTTT
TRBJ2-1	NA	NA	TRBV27	CASGALGPGNEQFF	TGTGCCAGCGGGGCTTTGGGGCCGGGGAATGAGCAGTTCTTC
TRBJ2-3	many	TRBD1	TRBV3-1	CASGVRDSRTDTQYF	TGTGCCAGCGGGGTCCGGGACAGCCGCACAGATACGCAGTATTTT
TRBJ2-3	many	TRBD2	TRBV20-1	CSAFSGGAFSADTQYF	TGCAGTGCGTTTAGCGGGGGGGCATTTTCAGCAGATACGCAGTATTTT
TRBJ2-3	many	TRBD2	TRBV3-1	CASSQRASGGAPDTQYF	TGTGCCAGCAGCCAACGGGCTAGCGGGGGGGCCCCAGATACGCAGTATTTT
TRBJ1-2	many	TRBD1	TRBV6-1	CASRRGGTGDYGYTF	TGTGCCAGCAGGAGAGGAGGGACAGGAGACTATGGCTACACCTTC
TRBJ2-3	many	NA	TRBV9	CASSVENAADTQYF	TGTGCCAGCAGCGTAGAGAATGCCGCAGATACGCAGTATTTT
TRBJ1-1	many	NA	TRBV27	CASTPSSGGLTEAFF	TGTGCCAGCACCCCTAGTTCCGGGGGACTAACTGAAGCTTTCTTT
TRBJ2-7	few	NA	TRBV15	CATSRPGRGDYEQYF	TGTGCCACCAGCAGACCCGGCAGGGGCGACTACGAGCAGTACTTC
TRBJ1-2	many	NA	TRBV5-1	CASSLENSNYGYTF	TGCGCCAGCAGCTTGGAAAATTCTAACTATGGCTACACCTTC
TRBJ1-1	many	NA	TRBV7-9	CASSLKSNWLTEAFF	TGTGCCAGCAGCTTAAAGTCGAATTGGCTGACTGAAGCTTTCTTT
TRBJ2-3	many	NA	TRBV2	CASSELDTQYF	TGTGCCAGCAGTGAATTAGATACGCAGTATTTT
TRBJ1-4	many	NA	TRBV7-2	CASSLRTPGTNEKLFF	TGTGCCAGCAGCCTCAGGACCCCCGGGACTAATGAAAAACTGTTTTTT
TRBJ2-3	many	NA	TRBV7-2	CASSLEFLSDTQYF	TGTGCCAGCAGCTTAGAGTTCCTATCAGATACGCAGTATTTT
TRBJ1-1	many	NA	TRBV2	CASILSGDMNTEAFF	TGTGCCAGCATCCTGTCTGGGGACATGAACACTGAAGCTTTCTTT
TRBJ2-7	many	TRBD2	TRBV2	CASSETRTSGGREQYF	TGTGCCAGCAGTGAGACCAGAACTAGCGGGGGGAGAGAGCAGTACTTC
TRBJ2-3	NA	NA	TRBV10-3	CAISDPGLYGDTQYF	TGTGCCATCAGTGATCCCGGACTCTACGGAGATACGCAGTATTTT
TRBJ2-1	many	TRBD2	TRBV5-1	CASSRGGINEQFF	TGCGCCAGCAGCCGCGGGGGGATCAATGAGCAGTTCTTC
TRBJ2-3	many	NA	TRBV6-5	CASSTGTSTDTQYF	TGTGCCAGCAGCACCGGGACTAGCACAGATACGCAGTATTTT
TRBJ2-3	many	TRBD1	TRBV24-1	CATSEGDRDADTQYF	TGTGCCACCAGTGAAGGGGACAGGGATGCAGATACGCAGTATTTT
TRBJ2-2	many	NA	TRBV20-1	CSATPGQLTGELFF	TGCAGTGCTACACCGGGACAACTTACCGGGGAGCTGTTTTTT
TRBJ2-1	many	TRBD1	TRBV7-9	CASSLWQGAPNEQFF	TGTGCCAGCAGCTTATGGCAGGGGGCGCCGAATGAGCAGTTCTTC
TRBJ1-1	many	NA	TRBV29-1	CSVLTDSAGAFF	TGCAGCGTTCTTACGGACAGTGCAGGAGCTTTCTTT
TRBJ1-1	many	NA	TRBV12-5	CASGLGSRETEAFF	TGTGCTAGTGGTTTGGGCTCCCGGGAAACTGAAGCTTTCTTT
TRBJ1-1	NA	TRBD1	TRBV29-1	CSVEQQGGTEAFF	TGCAGCGTTGAGCAACAGGGGGGGACTGAAGCTTTCTTT
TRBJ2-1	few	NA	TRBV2	CASSESQGYNEQFF	TGTGCCAGCAGTGAATCGCAGGGTTACAATGAGCAGTTCTTC
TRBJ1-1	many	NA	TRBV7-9	CASSSEVDTEAFF	TGTGCCAGCAGCTCAGAAGTAGACACTGAAGCTTTCTTT
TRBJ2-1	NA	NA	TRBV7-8	CASSPSVGEEGLNNEQFF	TGTGCCAGCAGTCCTAGCGTCGGGGAGGAGGGACTCAACAATGAGCAGTTCTTC
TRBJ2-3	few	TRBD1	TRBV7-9	CASSLGQGADTQYF	TGTGCCAGCAGCTTAGGTCAGGGGGCGGATACGCAGTATTTT
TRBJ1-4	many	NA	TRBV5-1	CASSLTQGVEKLFF	TGCGCCAGCAGCTTAACTCAAGGAGTCGAAAAACTGTTTTTT
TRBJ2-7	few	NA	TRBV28	CASRLGVPYEQYF	TGTGCCAGCAGATTAGGGGTTCCCTACGAGCAGTACTTC
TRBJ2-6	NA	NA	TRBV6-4	CASSEEGSGANVLTF	TGTGCCAGCAGTGAAGAGGGCTCTGGGGCCAACGTCCTGACTTTC
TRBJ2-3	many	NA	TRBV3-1	CASSKQRGLSTDTQYF	TGTGCCAGCAGCAAACAGAGGGGCTTATCCACAGATACGCAGTATTTT
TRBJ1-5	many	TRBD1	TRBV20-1	CSAREATGLKEDQPQHF	TGCAGTGCTAGAGAAGCGACAGGGCTTAAAGAAGATCAGCCCCAGCATTTT
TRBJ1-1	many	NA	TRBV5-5	CASSLVKGEAFF	TGTGCCAGCAGCTTGGTCAAGGGTGAAGCTTTCTTT
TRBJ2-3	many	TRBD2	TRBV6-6	CASSYGGGAGDTQYF	TGTGCCAGCAGTTACGGCGGGGGGGCTGGAGATACGCAGTATTTT
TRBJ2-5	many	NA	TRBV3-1	CASRSPQETQYF	TGTGCCAGTCGCTCACCCCAAGAGACCCAGTACTTC
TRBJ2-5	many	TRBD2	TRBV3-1	CASSQDGGSGGARETQYF	TGTGCCAGCAGCCAAGACGGTGGTAGCGGGGGGGCCCGGGAGACCCAGTACTTC
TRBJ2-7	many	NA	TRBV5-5	CASSLAGPPYEQYF	TGTGCCAGCAGCTTGGCGGGCCCGCCGTACGAGCAGTACTTC
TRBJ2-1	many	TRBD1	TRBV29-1	CSVAQGVGPGGNEQFF	TGCAGCGTTGCCCAGGGGGTGGGACCTGGGGGCAATGAGCAGTTCTTC
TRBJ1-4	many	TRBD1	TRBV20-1	CSARRDRMKLFF	TGCAGTGCTAGGCGGGACAGGATGAAACTGTTTTTT
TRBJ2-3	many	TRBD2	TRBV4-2	CASSQVERGVTDTQYF	TGTGCCAGCAGCCAGGTAGAGCGGGGGGTCACAGATACGCAGTATTTT
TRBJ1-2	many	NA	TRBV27	CASGAEGRPVYYGYTF	TGTGCCAGTGGGGCGGAGGGCCGCCCTGTTTACTATGGCTACACCTTC
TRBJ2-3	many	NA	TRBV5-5	CASSLGSQGPATDTQYF	TGTGCCAGCAGCTTGGGTAGTCAGGGTCCAGCCACAGATACGCAGTATTTT
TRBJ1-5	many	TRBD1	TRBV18	CASSQFGTGGLQPQHF	TGTGCCAGCTCCCAGTTCGGGACAGGGGGTCTTCAGCCCCAGCATTTT
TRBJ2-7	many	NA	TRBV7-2	CASSLSLYEQYF	TGTGCCAGCAGCTTATCGCTGTACGAGCAGTACTTC
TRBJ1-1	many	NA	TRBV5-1	CASSPTTGRMNTEAFF	TGCGCCAGCAGCCCGACGACGGGCAGGATGAACACTGAAGCTTTCTTT
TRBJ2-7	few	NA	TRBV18	CASSQSRTEYEQYF	TGTGCCAGCTCGCAGTCACGGACAGAGTACGAGCAGTACTTC
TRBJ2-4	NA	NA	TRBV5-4	CASSLGGSFENIQYF	TGTGCCAGCAGCTTGGGGGGCTCCTTCGAAAACATTCAGTACTTC